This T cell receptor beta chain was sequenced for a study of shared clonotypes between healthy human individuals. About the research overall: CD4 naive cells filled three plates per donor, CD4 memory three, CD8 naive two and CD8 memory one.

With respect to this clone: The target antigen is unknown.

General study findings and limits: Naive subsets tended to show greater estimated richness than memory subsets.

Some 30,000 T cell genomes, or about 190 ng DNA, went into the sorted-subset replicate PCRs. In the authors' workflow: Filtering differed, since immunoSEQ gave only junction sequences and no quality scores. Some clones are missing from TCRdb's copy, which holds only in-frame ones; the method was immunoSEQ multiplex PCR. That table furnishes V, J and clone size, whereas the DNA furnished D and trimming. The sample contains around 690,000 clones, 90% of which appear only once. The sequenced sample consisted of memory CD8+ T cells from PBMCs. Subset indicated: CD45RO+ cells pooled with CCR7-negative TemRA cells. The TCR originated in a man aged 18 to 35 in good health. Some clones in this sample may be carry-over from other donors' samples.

The CDR3 bases are TGTGCCAGCAGCTTAGCGCAGGGGCCGACCTACAATGAGCAGTTCTTC. It encodes CASSLAQGPTYNEQFF. V usage is TRBV7-2 and J usage is TRBJ2-1; TRBD1 might be the D (6 bases). V lost 0 bases, J lost 2 bases, and 11 bases lay in between. CDR3 length: 16 residues. CDR1 SGHTA and CDR2 FQGNSA come from the germline V gene.